The clone carrying this TCR beta chain was recorded once. The data are from a study of CD8 T cells in Susac syndrome. As for the study in general: Eight or nine of the sequenced Susac syndrome patients were in remission, and about 6 had active disease.

RNA, at roughly 0.45 to 1 ug, was reverse transcribed with random hexamers. The amplification used immunoSEQ multiplex PCR on TCR beta CDR3; it spanned 54 Vbeta and 13 Jbeta. TCRdb reanalysed the immunoSEQ multiplex PCR reads using MiXCR and keeps one entry per CDR3 protein. Among 120,000 or so distinct CDR3 sequences listed, around 95% were seen once. Germline values: CDR1 SGHTA, CDR2 FQGNSA. The CDR3 has 14 amino acids. Trimming pared 4 bases from V and 1 base from J, leaving 10 bases between. The patients with Susac syndrome were individuals who fulfilled the recently defined diagnostic criteria for disease that was either definite or probable. The TEMRA cells underwent FACS enrichment, while the CD8+ and CD4+ T cells underwent negative isolation.

The V call is TRBV7-2, the J call TRBJ2-5; maybe TRBD1 (5 bases). The material sequenced was CD8+ T cells from PBMCs. This receptor was obtained from a human donor with Susac syndrome. The CDR3 is CASSSDTFQETQYF. The CDR3, as DNA: TGTGCCAGCAGCTCGGACACCTTCCAAGAGACCCAGTACTTC.